The clone carrying this T cell receptor beta chain was recorded only once. Its antigen remains unidentified. The data were obtained in a study of naive and memory T cell subsets. Broader study findings: This RNA-based method may be sensitive to activation-related transcript changes.

The CDR3 runs 16 residues. CDR1 MDHEN and CDR2 SYDVKM come from the germline V gene. The ends were cut back, 2 bases at V and 0 bases at J, with 12 bases in the middle. Ligated cDNA underwent four rounds of PCR with nested alpha and beta constant region primers and SP2. Reverse transcription of blood and skin TCR RNA was primed at alpha and beta constant regions. MiXCR, run by TCRdb on the 5' RACE reads, gives a single entry per CDR3 protein. The data hold about 62,000 distinct CDR3 sequences, with approximately 8% observed a single time. The library had UMIs added by 3' ligation of an oligonucleotide to TCR cDNA. RNA was extracted from under 3 ml of whole blood of healthy adults. Input was roughly 1 to 1000 ng of DNase-treated total RNA without cell sorting.

V usage is TRBV28 and J usage is TRBJ2-3, with no clear D. The source of this sequence is a female donor in good health. The CDR3 region has the DNA TGTGCCAGCAGTTTAAGTGGTGCGTCTAGCACAGATACGCAGTATTTT. Protein: CASSLSGASSTDTQYF. Based on the CDR3 plus reference TRBV28 and TRBJ2-3, the full variable domain is DVKVTQSSRYLVKRTGEKVFLECVQDMDHENMFWYRQDPGLGLRLIYFSYDVKMKEKGDIPEGYSVSREKKERFSLILESASTNQTSMYLCASSLSGASSTDTQYFGPGTRLTVL.